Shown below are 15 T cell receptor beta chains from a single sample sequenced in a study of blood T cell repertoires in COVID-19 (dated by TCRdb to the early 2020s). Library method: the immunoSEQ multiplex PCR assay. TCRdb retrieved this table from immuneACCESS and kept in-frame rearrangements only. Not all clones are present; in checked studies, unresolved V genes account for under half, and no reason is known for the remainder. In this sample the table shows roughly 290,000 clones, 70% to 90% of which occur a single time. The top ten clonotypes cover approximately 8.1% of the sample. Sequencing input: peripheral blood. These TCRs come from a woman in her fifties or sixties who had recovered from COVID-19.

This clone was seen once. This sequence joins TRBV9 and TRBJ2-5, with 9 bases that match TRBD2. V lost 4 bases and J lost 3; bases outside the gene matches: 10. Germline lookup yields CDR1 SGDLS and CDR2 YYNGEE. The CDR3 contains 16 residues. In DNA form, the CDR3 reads TGTGCCAGCAGCCTCTCTTCTAGCGGGACCGAAGAGACCCAGTACTTC. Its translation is CASSLSSSGTEETQYF. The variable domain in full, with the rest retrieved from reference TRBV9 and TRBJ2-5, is DSGVTQTPKHLITATGQRVTLRCSPRSGDLSVYWYQQSLDQGLQFLIQYYNGEERAKGNILERFSAQQFPDLHSELNLSSLELGDSALYFCASSLSSSGTEETQYFGPGTRLLVL.

CDR3 in DNA: TGTGCCAGCAGAACCAGGGGTTGGGATGAAAAACTGTTTTTT. This encodes CASRTRGWDEKLFF. This rearrangement joins TRBV6-5 to TRBJ1-4; a weak D match, TRBD1 (6 bases). CDR3 length: 14 residues. The V and J ends lost 6 bases and 6 bases respectively, with 14 bases between them. Per the germline V gene, CDR1 is MNHEY and CDR2 is SVGAGI.

For the CDR3, the DNA is TGTGCCAGCAGCTTAGTCGAGGGGGCGGGAGAGACCCAGTACTTC. Amino acid sequence: CASSLVEGAGETQYF. V is TRBV7-6 and J is TRBJ2-5, with 7 positions matching TRBD1. The length of the CDR3 is 15 residues. The germline V gene encodes CDR1 SGHVS and CDR2 FNYEAQ. With 1 base clipped from V and 4 bases from J, the junction kept 6 bases outside the gene matches.

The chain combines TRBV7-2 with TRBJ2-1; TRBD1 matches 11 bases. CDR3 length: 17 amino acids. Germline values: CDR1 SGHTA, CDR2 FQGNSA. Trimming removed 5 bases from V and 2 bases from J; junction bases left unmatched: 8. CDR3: CASSPPPGQGAYNEQFF. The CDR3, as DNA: TGTGCCAGCAGCCCCCCCCCGGGACAGGGGGCCTACAATGAGCAGTTCTTC.

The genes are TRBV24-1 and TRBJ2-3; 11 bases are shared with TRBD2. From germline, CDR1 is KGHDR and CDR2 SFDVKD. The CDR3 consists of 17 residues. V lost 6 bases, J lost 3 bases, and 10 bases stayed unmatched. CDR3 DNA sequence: TGTGCCACCAGTTTAACTAGCGGGAGTTGGTTAACAGATACGCAGTATTTT. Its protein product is CATSLTSGSWLTDTQYF.

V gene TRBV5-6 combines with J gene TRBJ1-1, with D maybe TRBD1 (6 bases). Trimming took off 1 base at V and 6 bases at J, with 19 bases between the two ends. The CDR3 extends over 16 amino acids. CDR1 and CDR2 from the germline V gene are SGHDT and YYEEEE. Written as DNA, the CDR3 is TGTGCCAGCAGCTTGTTAGCCCCAGGGGCACGCGCTGAAGCTTTCTTT. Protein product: CASSLLAPGARAEAFF.

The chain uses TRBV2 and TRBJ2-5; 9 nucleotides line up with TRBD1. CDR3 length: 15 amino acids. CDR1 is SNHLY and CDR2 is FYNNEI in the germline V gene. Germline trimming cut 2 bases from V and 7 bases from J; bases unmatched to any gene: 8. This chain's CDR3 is CASSEWGQGLGTQYF. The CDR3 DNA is TGTGCCAGCAGTGAATGGGGACAGGGCTTAGGGACCCAGTACTTC.

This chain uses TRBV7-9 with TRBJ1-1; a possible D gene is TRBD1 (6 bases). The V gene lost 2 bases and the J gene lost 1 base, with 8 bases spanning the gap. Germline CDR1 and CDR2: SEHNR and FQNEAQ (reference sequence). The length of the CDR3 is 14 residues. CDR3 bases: TGTGCCAGCAGCTTAACAGGGACGAACACTGAAGCTTTCTTT. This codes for CASSLTGTNTEAFF.

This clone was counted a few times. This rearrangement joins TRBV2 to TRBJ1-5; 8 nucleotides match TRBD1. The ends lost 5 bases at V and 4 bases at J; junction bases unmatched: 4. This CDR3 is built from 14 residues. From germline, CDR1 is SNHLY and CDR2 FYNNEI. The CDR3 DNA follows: TGTGCCAGCAGTAAGGACAGGGAAAATCAGCCCCAGCATTTT. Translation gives CASSKDRENQPQHF.

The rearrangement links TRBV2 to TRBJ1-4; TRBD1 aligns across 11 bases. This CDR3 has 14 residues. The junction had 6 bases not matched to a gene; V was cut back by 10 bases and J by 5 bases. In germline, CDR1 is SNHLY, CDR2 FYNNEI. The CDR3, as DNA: TGTGCCACCCACCGGGACAGGGGGAATGAAAAACTGTTTTTT. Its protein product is CATHRDRGNEKLFF.

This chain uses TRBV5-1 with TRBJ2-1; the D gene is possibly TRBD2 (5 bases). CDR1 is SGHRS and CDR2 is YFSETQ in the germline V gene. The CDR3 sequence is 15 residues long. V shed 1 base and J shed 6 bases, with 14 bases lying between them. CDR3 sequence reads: CASSLFGERPNEQFF. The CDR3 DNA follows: TGCGCCAGCAGCTTGTTTGGGGAGCGGCCCAATGAGCAGTTCTTC.

CDR3 DNA sequence: TGTGCCATCAGTGACGGGACTAGCGGGGGAAACATTCAGTACTTC. Translated, it gives CAISDGTSGGNIQYF. V gene TRBV10-3 combines with J gene TRBJ2-4; TRBD2 aligns across 14 bases. With 3 bases clipped from V and 6 bases from J, the junction kept 1 base outside the gene matches. From germline, CDR1 is ENHRY and CDR2 SYGVKD. The CDR3 extends over 15 amino acids.

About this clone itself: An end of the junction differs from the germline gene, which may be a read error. The CDR3 spells CAISGSFEQYF. In DNA form, the CDR3 reads TGTGCCATCAGTGGGTCCTTCGAGCAGTACTTC. The V call is TRBV10-3, the J call TRBJ2-7; no reliable D call. Per the germline V gene, CDR1 is ENHRY and CDR2 is SYGVKD. This CDR3 region has 11 residues.

DNA of the CDR3: TGTGCCAGCAGCTCACCCCTGAGAACAGGGGGAGTTTCACCCCTCCACTTT. Translation: CASSSPLRTGGVSPLHF. The V call is TRBV11-2, the J call TRBJ1-6; 8 positions agree with TRBD1. The CDR3 is 17 residues long. V trimming: 4 bases; J trimming: 9 bases; junction bases outside the gene matches: 14. The germline V gene encodes CDR1 SGHAT and CDR2 FQNNGV.

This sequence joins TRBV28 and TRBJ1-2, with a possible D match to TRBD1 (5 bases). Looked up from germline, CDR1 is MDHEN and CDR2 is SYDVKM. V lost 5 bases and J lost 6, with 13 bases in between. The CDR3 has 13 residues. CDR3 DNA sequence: TGTGCCAGCAGTCGGTACCGACAGCATGGCTACACCTTC. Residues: CASSRYRQHGYTF.